This T cell receptor beta chain was captured by sequencing in a study of blood T cells in healthy people across ages. CDR1 and CDR2 (germline): ENHRY, SYGVKD. The CDR3 covers 14 residues. Study-wide results and limits: Those diversity estimates obtained from one million T cells were thought to be underestimates. Older age went with lower TCR beta diversity per million T cells, in a roughly linear way.

PCR was performed a second time for about 6 to 11 cycles using a sample-barcoded 5' primer and a J-beta primer mix. Template switching added a 12-random-nucleotide identifier to every cDNA molecule. From each sample, at least 2.5 million paired-end reads containing CDR3 were obtained. One entry per CDR3 protein, called by TCRdb with MiXCR from the 5' RACE reads. The profile shows approximately 800,000 distinct CDR3 sequences, 56% of them singletons. As to this clonotype: Antigen unknown. A much more abundant neighbour one base away suggests this may be a read error.

The sample taken for sequencing was blood. The receptor was isolated from a man in his forties in good health. This chain uses TRBV10-3 with TRBJ2-3, with TRBD2 identical over 9 bases. The CDR3 here is CVISDIAGEDTQYF. The CDR3 nucleotides are TGTGTCATCAGTGACATAGCGGGAGAAGATACGCAGTATTTT.